This T cell receptor (beta chain) came from a study of shared clonotypes between healthy human individuals. Study as a whole: Two women and a few men aged 18 to 49 served as donors. Points from the study as a whole: Unshared clonotypes carried lower generation probabilities than those common to all four donors. Richness estimates generally favored naive over memory subsets. Roughly 5% was the fraction of naive CD4 clonotypes found shared across several donors.

Comment on this clone: The antigen is undetermined. The junction does not match germline at one end; this may be a read error.

Profiling relied on immunoSEQ multiplex PCR, and the TCRdb table lists in-frame clones only, not all of them. The sample holds fewer than 1.4 million clones, around 78% seen once. This CDR3 contains 14 residues. CDR1 is SGHRS and CDR2 is YFSETQ in the germline V gene. The receptor was isolated from a man between 18 and 29 years old in good health. Some clones in this sample may be carry-over from other donors' samples. The rearrangement uses TRBV5-1 and TRBJ2-5, with D possibly TRBD1 on 5 matching bases. The specimen sequenced was memory CD4+ T cells from PBMCs. Subset indicated: CD45RA-negative fraction. The CDR3 bases are TGCGCCAGCAGCTTAGGGGCGGCCTTAGAGGCCCAGTACTTC. Translation: CASSLGAALEAQYF.